A single sample gave rise to the 32 T cell receptor beta chains below, sequenced in a study of PD-1 blockade in classical Hodgkin lymphoma. Time point here: newly diagnosed, previously untreated cHL patient sample. TCRdb keeps only in-frame clones here, not all; method: immunoSEQ multiplex PCR. The sample lists some 70,000 clones, roughly 92% seen once, with roughly 2.5% in the top ten. The material sequenced was peripheral blood mononuclear cells (PBMCs). The receptor set was obtained from a human donor with classical Hodgkin lymphoma.

CDR3 amino acids: CASSFVGGRNTDTQYF. In nucleotides, the CDR3 is TGTGCCAGCAGCTTCGTTGGCGGGAGGAATACAGATACGCAGTATTTT. The chain joins TRBV7-8 to TRBJ2-3; TRBD2 aligns across 8 bases. CDR1 is SGHVS and CDR2 is FQNEAQ in the germline V gene. The CDR3 sequence is 16 residues long. J gave up 3 bases and V 3 bases, and 8 bases lay outside the gene matches.

The chain is built from TRBV7-9 and TRBJ1-3; 7 positions agree with TRBD1. V shed 4 bases, J shed 2 bases, and the junction held 5 bases outside the gene matches. The CDR3 has 15 amino acids. In germline, CDR1 is SEHNR, CDR2 FQNEAQ (reference sequence). The CDR3 nucleotides read TGTGCCAGCAGCTCCCAGGGGGGCCCTGGAAACACCATATATTTT. It specifies CASSSQGGPGNTIYF.

The count of this clone is one. V is TRBV4-1 and J is TRBJ2-1, with 11 bases matching TRBD2. This CDR3 is 19 amino acids long. Germline V CDR1 and CDR2: MGHRA, YSYEKL. The V gene end was trimmed by 2 bases and the J gene end by 7 bases; junction bases not matched to a gene: 16. CDR3 protein: CASSQNRGASGRYKNEQFF. The CDR3 coding sequence is TGCGCCAGCAGCCAAAACCGCGGGGCTAGCGGGAGGTATAAGAATGAGCAGTTCTTC.

The J gene is TRBJ2-3, the V gene TRBV20-1; 7 positions match TRBD2. This CDR3 region has 10 residues. V shed 6 bases and J 7 bases; nucleotides not matched to a gene: 1. Germline CDR1 DFQATT, CDR2 SNEGSKA (reference sequence). In nucleotides, the CDR3 is TGCAGTGCAGGGACTAATACGCAGTATTTT. This translates into CSAGTNTQYF.

The chain is built from TRBV19 and TRBJ1-5; the D gene is possibly TRBD1 (6 bases). The germline gives CDR1 LNHDA, CDR2 SQIVND (reference sequence). Trimming removed 3 bases at V and 6 bases at J, with 12 bases between. The CDR3 length is 14 residues. The CDR3 nucleotides read TGTGCCAGTAGTATGATGAGGGGGTCTCAGCCCCAGCATTTT. Its protein product is CASSMMRGSQPQHF.

The rearrangement links TRBV5-1 to TRBJ2-1; 9 bases line up with TRBD1. The CDR3 is made up of 15 amino acids. CDR1 and CDR2 (germline): SGHRS, YFSETQ. The junction had 4 bases not matched to a gene; V was cut back by 4 bases and J by 2 bases. The CDR3 reads CASSRRDRAYNEQFF. DNA for the CDR3: TGCGCCAGCAGCCGCCGGGACAGGGCCTACAATGAGCAGTTCTTC.

This chain connects TRBV4-1 to TRBJ2-1; D tentatively fits TRBD1 or TRBD2 (6 bases each). The germline V and J ends were trimmed by 3 bases and 1 base, with 16 bases remaining between them. From germline, CDR1 is MGHRA and CDR2 YSYEKL. The CDR3 runs to 17 residues. The CDR3 nucleotides read TGCGCCAGCAGCCACGGGGGCCACGGCGGGTCCTACAATGAGCAGTTCTTC. Translating it yields CASSHGGHGGSYNEQFF.

CDR3 residues: CASSLIAGGLGDEQFF. Written as DNA, the CDR3 is TGTGCCAGCAGCCTCATAGCGGGGGGTCTTGGTGATGAGCAGTTCTTC. The V and J genes are TRBV7-8 and TRBJ2-1; 10 nucleotides line up with TRBD2. Germline V gene data show CDR1 as SGHVS and CDR2 as FQNEAQ. The V segment lost 5 bases and the J segment 8 bases; nucleotides outside the gene matches: 12. The CDR3 is 16 amino acids.

The V gene is TRBV7-8, the J gene TRBJ2-2; D is perhaps TRBD1 or TRBD2 (6 bases each). The CDR3 consists of 13 residues. V was cut by 6 bases and J by 6 bases, with 11 bases left in between. The V gene's germline CDR1 is SGHVS and CDR2 FQNEAQ. In nucleotides, the CDR3 is TGTGCCAGCAGAATGGGGGGCCCCGGGGAGCTGTTTTTT. Protein: CASRMGGPGELFF. Complete variable domain (other parts from reference TRBV7-8 and TRBJ2-2): GAGVSQSPRYKVAKRGQDVALRCDPISGHVSLFWYQQALGQGPEFLTYFQNEAQLDKSGLPSDRFFAERPEGSVSTLKIQRTQQEDSAVYLCASRMGGPGELFFGEGSRLTVL.

The rearrangement joins TRBV5-8 to TRBJ1-1; TRBD1 matches at 8 bases. The CDR3 is 16 residues long. With 3 bases clipped from V and 1 base from J, the junction kept 8 bases outside the gene matches. Germline V gives CDR1 SGHTS, CDR2 YDEGEE. The CDR3 reads CASSSRPGQGNTEAFF. The CDR3 DNA reads as TGTGCCAGCAGCTCCCGACCTGGACAGGGGAACACTGAAGCTTTCTTT.

V usage is TRBV6-5 and J usage is TRBJ2-3; D remains unclear. The germline V and J ends were trimmed by 9 bases and 1 base, with 17 bases remaining between them. The CDR3 totals 15 residues. Germline V CDR1 and CDR2: MNHEY, SVGAGI. CDR3 in DNA: TGTGCCAGTCAAACCTCAGCGAAACGCACAGATACGCAGTATTTT. Its protein product is CASQTSAKRTDTQYF.

The V and J genes are TRBV7-2 and TRBJ2-5, with 9 bases that match TRBD1. The trim removed 4 bases at V and 6 bases at J, leaving 6 bases unmatched. Germline loops: CDR1 SGHTA, CDR2 FQGNSA. The CDR3 sequence is 14 residues long. The CDR3, as DNA: TGTGCCAGCAGCTCGGGGACAGGGCTACAGACCCAGTACTTC. Protein product: CASSSGTGLQTQYF.

V is TRBV4-1 and J is TRBJ2-7; D remains ambiguous. This CDR3 has 14 residues. V was cut by 2 bases and J by 3 bases, with 11 bases left in between. CDR1 is MGHRA, CDR2 YSYEKL, per germline. CDR3 region: CASSQLDSNYEQYF. Written as DNA, the CDR3 is TGCGCCAGCAGCCAACTCGACTCGAACTACGAGCAGTACTTC.

V gene TRBV5-1 combines with J gene TRBJ2-2, with unresolved D. Looked up from germline, CDR1 is SGHRS and CDR2 is YFSETQ. This CDR3 contains 13 residues. Trimming pared 4 bases from V and 4 bases from J, leaving 8 bases between. The CDR3 region is CASSPDGTGELFF. The CDR3 nucleotides read TGCGCCAGCAGCCCGGACGGCACCGGGGAGCTGTTTTTT. Full variable domain (missing parts from reference TRBV5-1 and TRBJ2-2): KAGVTQTPRYLIKTRGQQVTLSCSPISGHRSVSWYQQTPGQGLQFLFEYFSETQRNKGNFPGRFSGRQFSNSRSEMNVSTLELGDSALYLCASSPDGTGELFFGEGSRLTVL.

V and J are TRBV7-9 and TRBJ2-1; TRBD2 aligns across 7 bases. The CDR3 extends over 16 amino acids. J gave up 10 bases and V 1 base, and 13 bases lay outside the gene matches. Germline values: CDR1 SEHNR, CDR2 FQNEAQ (reference sequence). The CDR3 here is CASSLDWRERGPEQFF. The CDR3 DNA reads as TGTGCCAGCAGCTTAGATTGGCGGGAGAGAGGGCCCGAGCAGTTCTTC.

The rearrangement uses TRBV18 and TRBJ2-7; 10 bases are a match to TRBD1. Losses at the gene ends were 3 bases for V and 0 bases for J; bases not matched to a gene: 2. The germline V gene has CDR1 KGHSH and CDR2 LQKENI. The CDR3 is 15 amino acids. CDR3 residues: CASSPDRGASYEQYF. In DNA form, the CDR3 reads TGTGCCAGCTCACCGGACAGGGGGGCCTCCTACGAGCAGTACTTC.

This chain joins TRBV5-8 and TRBJ2-7; 9 bases agree with TRBD1. Trimming at V came to 4 bases and at J to 3 bases, leaving 8 bases not matched to a gene. The CDR3 loop spans 15 amino acids. CDR1 is SGHTS and CDR2 is YDEGEE in the germline V gene. Written as DNA, the CDR3 is TGTGCCAGCAGCCCGCCGGACAGGGGTTACTACGAGCAGTACTTC. It is translated as CASSPPDRGYYEQYF.

The gene calls are TRBV7-9 and TRBJ1-1, with 7 bases lining up with TRBD1. With 4 bases clipped from V and 6 bases from J, the junction kept 8 bases outside the gene matches. CDR3 size: 14 residues. CDR1 SEHNR and CDR2 FQNEAQ come from the germline V gene (reference sequence). Here the CDR3 reads CASSSPRDSPEAFF. CDR3 in DNA: TGTGCCAGCAGCTCGCCCCGGGACAGCCCTGAAGCTTTCTTT.

V is TRBV15 and J is TRBJ1-5; TRBD1 aligns across 8 bases. After removal of 3 bases from V and 0 bases from J, the junction contained 10 bases not matched to a gene. Germline CDR1 reads LNHNV; CDR2 reads YYDKDF (reference sequence). This CDR3 region has 18 residues. The CDR3 loop reads CATSSLRDRKYSNQPQHF. Written as DNA, the CDR3 is TGTGCCACCAGCAGCCTCCGGGACAGGAAATATAGCAATCAGCCCCAGCATTTT.

This sequence joins TRBV15 and TRBJ2-3; D remains unclear. CDR1 and CDR2 from the germline V gene are LNHNV and YYDKDF (reference sequence). V was cut by 3 bases and J by 6 bases, with 7 bases left in between. The CDR3 loop spans 12 amino acids. The CDR3 DNA is TGTGCCACCAGCAGTTACAGCGATACGCAGTATTTT. Its translation: CATSSYSDTQYF.

The chain couples TRBV6-1 to TRBJ2-5; 8 positions agree with TRBD2. V trimming: 4 bases; J trimming: 9 bases; junction bases outside the gene matches: 10. Germline V lookup: CDR1 MNHNS, CDR2 SASEGT. CDR3 size: 14 residues. This CDR3 is CASSVGTRTEAQYF. DNA of the CDR3: TGTGCCAGCAGTGTCGGGACTAGGACTGAGGCCCAGTACTTC.

The chain couples TRBV2 to TRBJ2-3; 10 nucleotides match TRBD1. Trimming cost V 3 bases and J 5 bases; bases outside gene matches: 5. The CDR3 length is 15 residues. Germline V CDR1 and CDR2: SNHLY, FYNNEI. The CDR3 reads CASSEGTGVVDTQYF. CDR3 sequence (DNA): TGTGCCAGCAGTGAGGGGACAGGGGTAGTAGATACGCAGTATTTT.

The rearrangement uses TRBV7-9 and TRBJ1-3; D is unclear. V was cut by 5 bases and J by 3 bases, with 14 bases left in between. In germline, CDR1 is SEHNR, CDR2 FQNEAQ (reference sequence). This CDR3 region has 15 residues. Written as DNA, the CDR3 is TGTGCCAGCAGCCAATCGTTGTTGCTTGGAAACACCATATATTTT. Its translation is CASSQSLLLGNTIYF.

The J gene is TRBJ2-1, the V gene TRBV13; 8 nucleotides match TRBD1. This CDR3 has 14 residues. V lost 8 bases and J lost 0; bases outside the gene matches: 3. From germline, CDR1 is PRHDT and CDR2 FYEKMQ (reference sequence). The CDR3 DNA sequence: TGTGCCAGCCGGGACAGGTCCTCCTACAATGAGCAGTTCTTC. Translation gives CASRDRSSYNEQFF.

This clone was observed a handful of times. The CDR3 here is CASSVTGLGQPQHF. CDR3 nucleotide sequence: TGCGCCAGCAGCGTTACAGGGCTCGGTCAGCCCCAGCATTTT. The chain is built from TRBV4-1 and TRBJ1-5; the D gene is possibly TRBD1 (6 bases). V lost 5 bases to trimming and J lost 6 bases, with 14 bases between them. Germline assignment: CDR1 MGHRA and CDR2 YSYEKL. This CDR3 contains 14 residues.

The rearrangement links TRBV11-2 to TRBJ2-3; D gene uncertain. The germline gives CDR1 SGHAT, CDR2 FQNNGV. This CDR3 has 13 amino acids. V was trimmed by 1 base and J by 4 bases, leaving 6 bases between them. CDR3 protein: CASSLAGADTQYF. In DNA form, the CDR3 reads TGTGCCAGCAGCTTAGCAGGAGCAGATACGCAGTATTTT.

The CDR3 sequence is CASSAWDGSRTEQYF. For the CDR3, the DNA is TGTGCCAGCAGTGCCTGGGACGGATCAAGAACAGAGCAGTACTTC. The chain joins TRBV6-1 to TRBJ2-7; D possibly uses TRBD1 or TRBD2 (5 bases each). Trimming stripped 4 bases from V and 7 bases from J, with 20 bases between. CDR3 length: 15 amino acids. Germline V gene data show CDR1 as MNHNS and CDR2 as SASEGT.

The rearrangement uses TRBV6-4 and TRBJ2-3; the match to TRBD1 covers 9 bases. The junction had 5 bases not matched to a gene; V was cut back by 6 bases and J by 1 base. The CDR3 runs to 15 residues. From germline, CDR1 is MRHNA and CDR2 SNTAGT. CDR3 amino acids: CASSLTGGGTDTQYF. The CDR3 DNA reads TGTGCCAGCAGCCTGACAGGGGGGGGCACAGATACGCAGTATTTT.

The genes are TRBV10-3 and TRBJ1-3; D call uncertain. The germline CDR1 and CDR2 sequences are ENHRY and SYGVKD. The CDR3 runs to 15 residues. V was clipped by 6 bases and J by 1 base, with 13 bases between them. CDR3 nucleotide sequence: TGTGCCATCAGCGACCCGAGCGGGTCTGGAAACACCATATATTTT. Protein sequence: CAISDPSGSGNTIYF.

In DNA, the CDR3 is TGTGCCAGCAGTTTATCTGGAGGAACTGAAGCTTTCTTT. This sequence encodes CASSLSGGTEAFF. This chain uses TRBV28 with TRBJ1-1; D remains ambiguous. The CDR3 sequence is 13 residues long. V was shortened by 1 base and J by 5 bases, with 8 bases between the two germline ends. CDR1 is MDHEN and CDR2 is SYDVKM in the germline V gene.

The genes are TRBV7-3 and TRBJ1-2; no clear D gene. The CDR3 totals 15 residues. The germline V and J ends were trimmed by 2 bases and 2 bases, with 12 bases remaining between them. Germline values: CDR1 SGHTA, CDR2 FQGTGA. The CDR3 region has the DNA TGTGCCAGCAGCTTAGGGGTTGGCACCAACTATGGCTACACCTTC. This codes for CASSLGVGTNYGYTF.

This chain connects TRBV6-1 to TRBJ1-5; D is uncertain. The V end was cut by 0 bases, the J end by 0 bases, with 15 bases between. This CDR3 region has 18 residues. Germline V lookup: CDR1 MNHNS, CDR2 SASEGT. The CDR3 spells CASSEARLNRYSNQPQHF. CDR3 bases: TGTGCCAGCAGTGAAGCTCGACTGAACAGATATAGCAATCAGCCCCAGCATTTT.